This is a list of T cell receptor beta chains from one sample in a study of OX40 agonist ivuxolimab in advanced cancers. Only in-frame clones appear in the TCRdb table, and some are missing; sequencing was by immunoSEQ multiplex PCR. The repertoire holds tens of thousands of clones, approximately 88% seen once, with around 1.1% in the top ten. This specimen was CD4+ or CD8+ T cells sorted from blood, taken in a trial of the OX40 agonist ivuxolimab. The receptors here all came from an adult with an advanced solid tumor such as melanoma, head and neck, liver or kidney cancer. The CDR3 runs from the conserved cysteine through the conserved F or W. A D gene is named only where the DNA matches it firmly. Some rows mark clone size as missing; the rest say once, few, many or name a class of expanded clone.

j_gene,abundance,d_gene,v_gene,CDR3aa,CDR3nt
TRBJ2-7,NA,NA,TRBV7-2,CASSLDTYEQYF,TGTGCCAGCAGCTTAGACACCTACGAGCAGTACTTC
TRBJ1-1,NA,NA,TRBV6-5,CASNHRGRGTEAFF,TGTGCCAGCAACCACCGGGGGCGGGGAACTGAAGCTTTCTTT
TRBJ1-1,NA,TRBD1,TRBV4-3,CASSHNRGNTEAFF,TGCGCCAGCAGCCACAACAGGGGTAACACTGAAGCTTTCTTT
TRBJ1-6,NA,NA,TRBV30,CAWEHSDNSPLHF,TGTGCCTGGGAACACAGTGATAATTCACCCCTCCACTTT
TRBJ2-7,NA,NA,TRBV27,CASRTGSSYEQYF,TGTGCCAGTCGTACAGGGAGCTCCTACGAGCAGTACTTC
TRBJ2-3,NA,TRBD2,TRBV7-2,CASGSGLVTDTQYF,TGTGCCAGCGGGTCAGGACTAGTCACAGATACGCAGTATTTT
TRBJ2-7,NA,TRBD2,TRBV6-1,CASSGLAGGSYEQYF,TGTGCCAGCAGTGGACTAGCGGGAGGGTCCTACGAGCAGTACTTC
TRBJ2-7,NA,NA,TRBV7-9,CASSFNPRTSTDYEQYF,TGTGCCAGCAGCTTTAATCCCCGGACCTCGACGGACTACGAGCAGTACTTC
TRBJ1-1,NA,NA,TRBV30,CAWSRNLVNTEAFF,TGTGCCTGGAGTCGGAACCTAGTGAACACTGAAGCTTTCTTT
TRBJ2-7,NA,NA,TRBV28,CASGGFYEQYF,TGTGCCAGCGGCGGATTCTACGAGCAGTACTTC
TRBJ2-3,NA,NA,TRBV27,CASSFRDNIRDTQYF,TGTGCCAGCAGTTTCCGGGACAATATAAGAGATACGCAGTATTTT
TRBJ1-2,NA,NA,TRBV7-2,CASSRLGGNYGYTF,TGTGCCAGCAGCAGGCTCGGGGGGAACTATGGCTACACCTTC
TRBJ2-7,NA,NA,TRBV7-2,CASSPLAGTYEQYF,TGTGCCAGCAGCCCCTTGGCAGGAACCTACGAGCAGTACTTC
TRBJ1-4,NA,NA,TRBV11-1,CASSFSPDYNEKLFF,TGTGCCAGCAGCTTCTCGCCAGACTACAATGAAAAACTGTTTTTT
TRBJ1-1,few,NA,TRBV28,CASSLGQMNTEAFF,TGTGCCAGCAGTTTAGGCCAGATGAACACTGAAGCTTTCTTT
TRBJ2-7,NA,NA,TRBV5-1,CASRPAGGRNEQYF,TGCGCCAGCAGACCGGCGGGTGGAAGAAACGAGCAGTACTTC
TRBJ2-2,NA,TRBD2,TRBV18,CASSPRGLATNTGELFF,TGTGCCAGCTCACCACGAGGACTAGCGACGAACACCGGGGAGCTGTTTTTT
TRBJ1-3,NA,NA,TRBV30,CAWTLVSSGNTIYF,TGTGCCTGGACACTAGTAAGCTCTGGAAACACCATATATTTT
TRBJ1-2,NA,NA,TRBV30,CAWTPGRRDYGYTF,TGTGCCTGGACCCCCGGGAGGAGAGACTATGGCTACACCTTC
TRBJ1-4,NA,NA,TRBV9,CASSRWGGRNNEKLFF,TGTGCCAGCAGTAGGTGGGGGGGACGGAATAATGAAAAACTGTTTTTT
TRBJ2-5,NA,TRBD2,TRBV14,CASSRSLAGGETQYF,TGTGCCAGCAGTCGCAGTTTAGCGGGAGGAGAGACCCAGTACTTC
TRBJ1-2,NA,NA,TRBV6-4,CASDPSGYTF,TGTGCCAGCGACCCTAGTGGCTACACCTTC
TRBJ2-5,NA,TRBD1,TRBV14,CASSPVQARGRYQETQYF,TGTGCCAGCAGCCCTGTACAGGCCAGGGGGCGATACCAAGAGACCCAGTACTTC
TRBJ1-5,NA,NA,TRBV19,CASSRGGGGQPQHF,TGTGCCAGTAGTCGCGGAGGGGGAGGTCAGCCCCAGCATTTT
TRBJ1-2,once,TRBD1,TRBV9,CASGRGQGAPYGYTF,TGTGCCAGCGGAAGGGGACAGGGGGCACCCTATGGCTACACCTTC
TRBJ2-5,NA,TRBD2,TRBV9,CASSVEPSGGPQETQYF,TGTGCCAGCAGCGTAGAGCCTAGCGGGGGGCCCCAAGAGACCCAGTACTTC
TRBJ1-4,NA,NA,TRBV7-2,CASSFSSGTDNEKLFF,TGTGCCAGCAGTTTCAGTTCCGGGACGGATAATGAAAAACTGTTTTTT
TRBJ2-3,once,NA,TRBV5-1,CASCSSGAVTDTQYF,TGCGCCAGCTGCTCCAGTGGGGCAGTGACAGATACGCAGTATTTT
TRBJ2-2,NA,NA,TRBV6-5,CASSFRGGELFF,TGTGCCAGCAGTTTTCGGGGCGGGGAGCTGTTTTTT
TRBJ2-7,NA,NA,TRBV28,CASSPGFSGVYEQYF,TGTGCCAGCAGTCCGGGATTCTCGGGGGTCTACGAGCAGTACTTC
TRBJ2-5,NA,TRBD1,TRBV5-1,CASSLVTGGQETQYF,TGCGCCAGCAGCTTGGTAACAGGGGGGCAAGAGACCCAGTACTTC
TRBJ2-2,NA,TRBD2,TRBV29-1,CSVDKLAGVTGELFF,TGCAGCGTTGATAAACTAGCGGGAGTGACCGGGGAGCTGTTTTTT
TRBJ1-5,NA,NA,TRBV19,CASSIGGGPRNQPQHF,TGTGCCAGTAGTATTGGGGGGGGCCCACGCAATCAGCCCCAGCATTTT
TRBJ2-7,NA,NA,TRBV4-3,CASSQDRQIVYEQYF,TGCGCCAGCAGCCAAGATCGCCAGATCGTGTACGAGCAGTACTTC
TRBJ2-2,NA,NA,TRBV7-2,CASSLWGPNTGELFF,TGTGCCAGCAGCTTATGGGGACCGAACACCGGGGAGCTGTTTTTT
TRBJ1-5,NA,NA,TRBV6-4,CAPAPGANQPQHF,TGTGCCCCCGCCCCGGGGGCCAATCAGCCCCAGCATTTT
TRBJ2-1,NA,TRBD2,TRBV18,CASSRPGLAGGDEQFF,TGTGCCAGCTCACGGCCGGGACTAGCGGGAGGGGATGAGCAGTTCTTC
TRBJ2-2,NA,NA,TRBV9,CASSVAEGHGELFF,TGTGCCAGCAGCGTAGCCGAGGGGCACGGGGAGCTGTTTTTT
TRBJ1-1,NA,TRBD1,TRBV4-2,CASSQDLKGTGVNTEAFF,TGTGCCAGCAGCCAAGATCTTAAAGGGACAGGGGTGAACACTGAAGCTTTCTTT
TRBJ1-5,NA,NA,TRBV28,CASSSPGRNQPQHF,TGTGCCAGCAGTTCCCCAGGACGGAATCAGCCCCAGCATTTT
TRBJ2-2,NA,TRBD2,TRBV9,CASSVTSGGGELFF,TGTGCCAGCAGCGTGACTAGCGGGGGTGGGGAGCTGTTTTTT
TRBJ2-1,NA,NA,TRBV2,CASSVGVVDEQFF,TGTGCCAGCAGTGTAGGGGTGGTCGATGAGCAGTTCTTC
TRBJ1-1,NA,NA,TRBV6-5,CASRHGTSPNTEAFF,TGTGCCAGCAGACATGGGACTTCTCCGAACACTGAAGCTTTCTTT